A single sample is the source of the 25 T cell receptor beta chains below, sequenced in a study of T cells in Graves' hyperthyroidism and ophthalmopathy. TCR beta CDR3 regions were amplified from RNA. TCR CDR3 regions were first amplified by RT-PCR with HTBI primers. A single record per CDR3 protein comes from TCRdb applying MiXCR to the multiplex PCR reads. The sample contains 480,000 or so distinct CDR3 sequences, 40% to 50% of which appear only once. The sequencing sample was made of peripheral blood or thyroid tissue (not recorded which). The source of these receptors is an adult woman with Graves' disease, either hyperthyroidism or ophthalmopathy (not recorded which).

The gene calls are TRBV12-3 or TRBV12-4 and TRBJ2-6; TRBD1 might be the D (6 bases). CDR3 length: 16 residues. Trimming left V 5 bases short and J 2 bases short, with 13 bases between. CDR3 loop: CASSPRQVPGANVLTF. CDR3 DNA: TGTGCCAGCAGTCCTCGACAGGTCCCTGGGGCCAACGTCCTGACTTTC.

This clonotype has at least ten counts. The chain couples TRBV7-9 to TRBJ1-4, with D possibly TRBD1 on 5 matching bases. Between the trimmed V and J ends, which lost 5 bases and 4 bases, there was a span of 11 bases. The CDR3 is 14 amino acids. The germline V gene encodes CDR1 SEHNR and CDR2 FQNEAQ (reference sequence). CDR3 bases: TGTGCCAGCAGCGTCGACAGTCTTAATGAAAAACTGTTTTTT. Translation: CASSVDSLNEKLFF.

This clonotype was counted only a few times. The chain is built from TRBV30 and TRBJ1-2; 7 bases map to TRBD1. Germline CDR1 GTSNPN, CDR2 SVGIG (reference sequence). This CDR3 has 14 residues. V lost 2 bases to trimming and J lost 1 base; unmatched junction nucleotides: 4. In DNA form, the CDR3 reads TGTGCCTGGAGTTTTGGACAGGTTAACTATGGCTACACCTTC. Its translation: CAWSFGQVNYGYTF.

Ten or more counts support this clonotype. The genes are TRBV29-1 and TRBJ1-1; the D is unclear. V was trimmed by 4 bases and J by 4 bases, leaving 7 bases between them. From germline, CDR1 is SQVTM and CDR2 ANQGSEA. This CDR3 comprises 11 residues. CDR3 residues: CSVGQATEAFF. CDR3 sequence (DNA): TGCAGCGTTGGGCAGGCCACTGAAGCTTTCTTT.

The table lists this clonotype with many counts. Here the CDR3 DNA reads TGTGCCAGCAGCTTAGCGAGGGTCAGCTCTGGAAACACCATATATTTT. Residues: CASSLARVSSGNTIYF. The gene calls are TRBV7-9 and TRBJ1-3; D not certain. The CDR3 contains 16 residues. Germline V lookup: CDR1 SEHNR, CDR2 FQNEAQ (reference sequence). The V end was cut by 0 bases, the J end by 0 bases, with 9 bases between.

The chain is built from TRBV9 and TRBJ2-2; no clear D gene. V was shortened by 4 bases and J by 0 bases, with 10 bases between the two germline ends. There are 15 residues in the CDR3. The germline V gene has CDR1 SGDLS and CDR2 YYNGEE. The CDR3 region has the DNA TGTGCCAGCAGCCAAGAAAGACCGAACACCGGGGAGCTGTTTTTT. As protein: CASSQERPNTGELFF.

This sequence joins TRBV11-2 and TRBJ2-5; TRBD2 matches 9 bases. The CDR3 extends over 14 amino acids. The germline gives CDR1 SGHAT, CDR2 FQNNGV. V lost 6 bases, J lost 6 bases, and 8 bases stayed unmatched. The CDR3 region is CASRPGTSMQTQYF. The DNA of the CDR3 is TGTGCCAGCAGGCCAGGGACTAGCATGCAGACCCAGTACTTC.

The rearrangement joins TRBV10-3 to TRBJ2-6; the D gene is possibly TRBD2 (6 bases). Germline CDR1 is ENHRY and CDR2 is SYGVKD. CDR3 length: 16 residues. The ends were cut back, 3 bases at V and 2 bases at J, with 11 bases in the middle. Here the CDR3 DNA reads TGTGCCATCAGTGATTGGGGGGATCCTGGGGCCAACGTCCTGACTTTC. Protein product: CAISDWGDPGANVLTF.

This clonotype was seen many times. The J gene is TRBJ1-2, the V gene TRBV7-2; D possibly corresponds to TRBD1 (6 bases). CDR3 length: 15 residues. Germline lookup yields CDR1 SGHTA and CDR2 FQGNSA. V was cut by 2 bases and J by 3 bases, with 13 bases left in between. This chain's CDR3 is CASSLLGGGHYGYTF. The DNA of the CDR3 is TGTGCCAGCAGCTTACTGGGAGGGGGGCACTATGGCTACACCTTC.

This chain uses TRBV6-1 with TRBJ1-1, with D unresolved. The CDR3 extends over 15 amino acids. CDR1 and CDR2 from the germline V gene are MNHNS and SASEGT. Between the trimmed V and J ends, which lost 8 bases and 0 bases, there was a span of 16 bases. CDR3 nucleotide sequence: TGTGCCAGCCGCTCGGCAGCGGCGATGAACACTGAAGCTTTCTTT. This gives the protein CASRSAAAMNTEAFF.

This clonotype was picked up many times. The gene calls are TRBV20-1 and TRBJ1-2; D remains ambiguous. The CDR3 is 11 residues long. CDR1 and CDR2 (germline): DFQATT, SNEGSKA (reference sequence). The ends were cut back, 3 bases at V and 8 bases at J, with 10 bases in the middle. The CDR3 nucleotides read TGCAGTGCTAGGTCCGGGTACGGCTACACCTTC. This sequence encodes CSARSGYGYTF.

The table lists this clonotype with many counts. V and J are TRBV28 and TRBJ2-5; D is possibly TRBD1 or TRBD2 (5 bases each). The CDR3 is 13 residues long. V was cut by 5 bases and J by 7 bases, with 14 bases left in between. CDR1 is MDHEN, CDR2 SYDVKM, per germline. CDR3 coding DNA: TGTGCCAGCAGTCCCGGGGCCCCGCGGACCCAGTACTTC. Protein product: CASSPGAPRTQYF.

This clonotype has at least ten counts. The chain couples TRBV20-1 to TRBJ1-1; D remains unclear. The germline V gene encodes CDR1 DFQATT and CDR2 SNEGSKA (reference sequence). The CDR3 has 12 residues. V shed 1 base and J shed 3 bases, with 6 bases lying between them. The CDR3 is CSARVRDTEAFF. CDR3 nucleotides: TGCAGTGCTAGAGTCCGGGACACTGAAGCTTTCTTT.

V gene TRBV20-1 combines with J gene TRBJ1-2, with a tentative D call TRBD1 (6 bases). CDR3 length: 12 amino acids. V gave up 4 bases and J gave up 4 bases, with 10 bases separating them. Looked up from germline, CDR1 is DFQATT and CDR2 is SNEGSKA (reference sequence). The CDR3 bases are TGCAGTGCTAAGGACAGCTTCTATGGCTACACCTTC. Protein sequence: CSAKDSFYGYTF.

This chain links TRBV24-1 with TRBJ2-5; D perhaps matches TRBD1 (6 bases). Germline CDR1 is KGHDR and CDR2 is SFDVKD. V shed 1 base and J shed 5 bases, with 13 bases lying between them. This CDR3 contains 15 residues. The CDR3 spells CATSDFKGERETQYF. CDR3 in DNA: TGTGCCACCAGTGATTTCAAGGGGGAGCGGGAGACCCAGTACTTC.

This clonotype was seen a single time. V gene TRBV7-9 combines with J gene TRBJ2-7; TRBD1 might be the D (6 bases). The CDR3 runs 16 residues. V lost 3 bases to trimming and J lost 2 bases, with 17 bases between them. The germline V gene has CDR1 SEHNR and CDR2 FQNEAQ (reference sequence). CDR3: CASSFGRGSFTYEQYF. CDR3 nucleotides: TGTGCCAGCAGCTTCGGCAGGGGTTCGTTTACCTACGAGCAGTACTTC.

This clonotype occurred many times. The chain has TRBV2 and TRBJ1-6; no clear D gene. The CDR3 sequence is 13 residues long. Deletions cut 8 bases from V and 9 bases from J, with 14 bases between. In germline, CDR1 is SNHLY, CDR2 FYNNEI. Here the CDR3 reads CASHEHTPSPLHF. Written as DNA, the CDR3 is TGTGCCAGCCATGAACATACCCCTTCACCCCTCCACTTT. Variable domain in full (rest from reference TRBV2 and TRBJ1-6): EPEVTQTPSHQVTQMGQEVILRCVPISNHLYFYWYRQILGQKVEFLVSFYNNEISEKSEIFDDQFSVERPDGSNFTLKIRSTKLEDSAMYFCASHEHTPSPLHFGNGTRLTVT.

V gene TRBV5-1 combines with J gene TRBJ1-5; D is unclear. Germline CDR1 reads SGHRS; CDR2 reads YFSETQ. CDR3 length: 12 residues. V lost 0 bases and J lost 9, with 7 bases in between. The CDR3 loop reads CASSLVSRPQHF. The CDR3, as DNA: TGCGCCAGCAGCTTGGTATCCCGGCCCCAGCATTTT.

As to this clonotype: One end of the junction is discordant with germline, which a read error may explain. V is TRBV7-2 and J is TRBJ1-2; D uncertain. Germline-derived CDR1 and CDR2 are SGHTA and FQGNSA. The length of the CDR3 is 13 residues. In DNA, the CDR3 is TGTGCCAACAGCGATAACGGGGTCAGGGGCTACACCTTC. Amino acid sequence: CANSDNGVRGYTF.

In its sample, this clonotype was seen many times. CDR3 sequence (DNA): TGTGCCAGCAGTATCCGGGACAGATACTATGGCTACACCTTC. Its protein product is CASSIRDRYYGYTF. The J gene is TRBJ1-2, the V gene TRBV12-3 or TRBV12-4, with 7 bases matching TRBD1. V gave up 5 bases and J gave up 3 bases; unmatched junction bases: 6. The CDR3 loop spans 14 amino acids.

This chain connects TRBV20-1 to TRBJ1-2, with D possibly matching TRBD1 (5 bases). The CDR3 spans 12 residues. Germline-derived CDR1 and CDR2 are DFQATT and SNEGSKA (reference sequence). The ends were cut back, 5 bases at V and 6 bases at J, with 13 bases in the middle. The CDR3 spells CSAPSGDDGYTF. The CDR3 DNA is TGCAGTGCTCCTTCCGGGGACGATGGCTACACCTTC.

Points on this clonotype: A single base separates this from a much larger clone, so it may be a read error. The CDR3 nucleotides are TGTGCCATCAGATCAGGACAGGCCTCGACTTATGGCTACACCTTC. It encodes CAIRSGQASTYGYTF. The chain has TRBV10-3 and TRBJ1-2; the match to TRBD1 covers 7 bases. The germline V gene has CDR1 ENHRY and CDR2 SYGVKD. The trim removed 6 bases at V and 5 bases at J, leaving 12 bases unmatched. The CDR3 is 15 residues long.

The gene calls are TRBV2 and TRBJ2-5, with TRBD2 as a possible D gene (6 bases). This CDR3 has 15 amino acids. Trimming took 2 bases from V and 1 from J, leaving 11 bases between them. Germline-derived CDR1 and CDR2 are SNHLY and FYNNEI. CDR3 amino acids: CASSEYVGGQETQYF. The CDR3 DNA reads as TGTGCCAGCAGTGAATACGTGGGAGGCCAAGAGACCCAGTACTTC.

The chain links TRBV20-1 to TRBJ2-3; D is uncertain. The V end was cut by 7 bases, the J end by 1 base, with 9 bases between. Looked up from germline, CDR1 is DFQATT and CDR2 is SNEGSKA (reference sequence). CDR3 size: 12 residues. The CDR3 DNA sequence: TGCAGTGGAAGTCAAGGCACAGATACGCAGTATTTT. It encodes CSGSQGTDTQYF.

Many counts were recorded for this clonotype. The CDR3 is CASKMRDNSPLHF. The CDR3 region has the DNA TGTGCCAGCAAGATGCGGGATAATTCACCCCTCCACTTT. The rearrangement links TRBV2 to TRBJ1-6; D is uncertain. This CDR3 is built from 13 residues. Germline loops: CDR1 SNHLY, CDR2 FYNNEI. Trimming shortened V by 7 bases and J by 5 bases, and 9 bases separated the two germline ends.